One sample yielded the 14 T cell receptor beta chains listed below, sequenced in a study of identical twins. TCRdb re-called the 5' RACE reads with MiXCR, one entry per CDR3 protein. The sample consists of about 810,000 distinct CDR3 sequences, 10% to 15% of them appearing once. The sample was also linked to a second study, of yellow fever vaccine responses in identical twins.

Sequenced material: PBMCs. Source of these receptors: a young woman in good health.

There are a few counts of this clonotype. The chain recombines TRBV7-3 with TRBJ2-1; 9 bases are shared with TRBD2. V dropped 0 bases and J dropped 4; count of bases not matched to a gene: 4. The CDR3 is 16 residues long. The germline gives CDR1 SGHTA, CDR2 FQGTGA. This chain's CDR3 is CASSLTLAGRYNEQFF. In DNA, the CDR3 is TGTGCCAGCAGCTTAACGCTAGCGGGAAGGTACAATGAGCAGTTCTTC.

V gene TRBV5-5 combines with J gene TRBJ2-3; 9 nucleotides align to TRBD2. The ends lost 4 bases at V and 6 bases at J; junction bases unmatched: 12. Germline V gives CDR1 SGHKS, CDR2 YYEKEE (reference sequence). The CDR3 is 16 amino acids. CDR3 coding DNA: TGTGCCAGCAGCCCCCTCCCTAGCGGGACCCGGGATACGCAGTATTTT. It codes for CASSPLPSGTRDTQYF.

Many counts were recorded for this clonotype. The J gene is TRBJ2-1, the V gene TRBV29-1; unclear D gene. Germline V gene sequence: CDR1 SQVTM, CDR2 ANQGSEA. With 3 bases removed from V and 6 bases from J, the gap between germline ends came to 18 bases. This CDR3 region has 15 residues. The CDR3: CSVEWLLRGGNEQFF. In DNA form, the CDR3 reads TGCAGCGTTGAGTGGTTGCTTAGAGGCGGCAATGAGCAGTTCTTC.

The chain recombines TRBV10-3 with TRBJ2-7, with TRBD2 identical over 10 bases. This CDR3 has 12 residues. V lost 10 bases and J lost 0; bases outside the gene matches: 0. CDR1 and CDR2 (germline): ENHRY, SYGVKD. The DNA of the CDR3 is TGTGCCACTAGCGGGGGCTCCTACGAGCAGTACTTC. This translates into CATSGGSYEQYF.

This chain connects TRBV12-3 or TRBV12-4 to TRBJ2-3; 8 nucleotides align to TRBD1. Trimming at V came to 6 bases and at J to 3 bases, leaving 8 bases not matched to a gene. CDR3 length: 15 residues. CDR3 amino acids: CASSLSQGGTDTQYF. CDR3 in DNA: TGTGCCAGCAGCTTATCACAGGGGGGAACAGATACGCAGTATTTT.

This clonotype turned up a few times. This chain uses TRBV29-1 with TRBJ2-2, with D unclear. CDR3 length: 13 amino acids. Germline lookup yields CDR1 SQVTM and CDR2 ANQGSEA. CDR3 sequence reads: CSVENANTGELFF. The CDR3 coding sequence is TGCAGTGTGGAAAACGCGAACACCGGGGAGCTGTTTTTT.

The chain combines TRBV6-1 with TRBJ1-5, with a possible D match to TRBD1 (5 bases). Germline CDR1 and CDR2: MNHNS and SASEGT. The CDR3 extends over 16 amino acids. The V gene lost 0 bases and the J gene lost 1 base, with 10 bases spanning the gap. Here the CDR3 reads CASSEASGLSNQPQHF. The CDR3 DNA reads TGTGCCAGCAGTGAAGCCTCGGGGCTGAGCAATCAGCCCCAGCATTTT.

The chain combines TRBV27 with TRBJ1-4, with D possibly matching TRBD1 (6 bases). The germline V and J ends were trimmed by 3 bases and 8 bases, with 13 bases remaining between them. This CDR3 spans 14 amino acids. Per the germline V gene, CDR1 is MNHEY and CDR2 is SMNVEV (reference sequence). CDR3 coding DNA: TGTGCCAGCAGTTTTGCAGGGAGGGGGGAAAAACTGTTTTTT. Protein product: CASSFAGRGEKLFF.

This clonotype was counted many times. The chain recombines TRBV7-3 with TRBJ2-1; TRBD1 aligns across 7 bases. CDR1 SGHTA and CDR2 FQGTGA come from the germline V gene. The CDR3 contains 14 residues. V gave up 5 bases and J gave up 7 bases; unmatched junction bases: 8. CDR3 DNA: TGTGCCAGCAGCGTCGGGACAGCCAGGAATGAGCAGTTCTTC. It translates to CASSVGTARNEQFF.

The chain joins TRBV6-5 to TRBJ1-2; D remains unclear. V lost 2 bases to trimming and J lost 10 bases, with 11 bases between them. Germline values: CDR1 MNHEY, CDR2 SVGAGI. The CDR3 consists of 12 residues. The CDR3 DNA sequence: TGTGCCAGCAGTTACGTTGGGGTAGACTACACCTTC. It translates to CASSYVGVDYTF.

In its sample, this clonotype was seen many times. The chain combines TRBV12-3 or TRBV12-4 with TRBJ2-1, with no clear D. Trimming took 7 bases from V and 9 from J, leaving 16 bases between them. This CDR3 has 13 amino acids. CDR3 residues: CASTTPETGEQFF. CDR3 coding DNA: TGTGCCAGCACCACCCCGGAGACGGGTGAGCAGTTCTTC.

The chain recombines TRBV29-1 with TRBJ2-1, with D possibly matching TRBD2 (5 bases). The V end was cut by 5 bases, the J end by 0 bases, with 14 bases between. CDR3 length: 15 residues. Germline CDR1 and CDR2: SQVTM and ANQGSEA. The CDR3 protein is CSVTAVRASYNEQFF. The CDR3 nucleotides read TGCAGCGTTACGGCAGTGAGGGCCTCCTACAATGAGCAGTTCTTC.

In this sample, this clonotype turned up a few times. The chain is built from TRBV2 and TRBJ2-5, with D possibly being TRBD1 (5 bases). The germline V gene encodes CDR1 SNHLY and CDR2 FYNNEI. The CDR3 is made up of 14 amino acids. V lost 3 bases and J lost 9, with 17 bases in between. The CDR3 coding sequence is TGTGCCAGCAGTGATGCGTGGGGCCGTCTGGCCCAGTACTTC. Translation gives CASSDAWGRLAQYF.

This CDR3 reads CAIRTGQGGVQYF. CDR3 in DNA: TGTGCCATCAGGACAGGACAGGGTGGGGTGCAGTACTTC. The chain is built from TRBV10-3 and TRBJ2-7; 8 nucleotides agree with TRBD1. With 6 bases clipped from V and 9 bases from J, the junction kept 10 bases outside the gene matches. This CDR3 contains 13 residues. Germline V gene sequence: CDR1 ENHRY, CDR2 SYGVKD.